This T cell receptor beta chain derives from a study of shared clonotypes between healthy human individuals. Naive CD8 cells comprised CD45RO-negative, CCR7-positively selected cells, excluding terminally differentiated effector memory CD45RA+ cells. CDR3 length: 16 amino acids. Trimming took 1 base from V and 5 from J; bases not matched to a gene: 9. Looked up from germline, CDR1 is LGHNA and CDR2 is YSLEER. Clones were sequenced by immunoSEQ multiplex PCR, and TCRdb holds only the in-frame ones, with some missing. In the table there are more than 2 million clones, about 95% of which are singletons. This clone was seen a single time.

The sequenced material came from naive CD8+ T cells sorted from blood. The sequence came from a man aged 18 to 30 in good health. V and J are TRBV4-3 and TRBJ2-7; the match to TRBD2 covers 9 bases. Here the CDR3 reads CASSQGPGSGSDEQYF. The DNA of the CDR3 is TGCGCCAGCAGCCAAGGGCCCGGTAGCGGGAGTGACGAGCAGTACTTC.